This T cell receptor beta chain was profiled in a study of blood T cell repertoires in COVID-19. This CDR3 region has 13 residues. V dropped 1 base and J dropped 7 bases, with 12 bases sitting between them. Germline CDR1 reads SGDLS; CDR2 reads YYNGEE. Clones were sequenced by immunoSEQ multiplex PCR, and TCRdb holds only the in-frame ones, with some missing. The sample contains around 70,000 clones, 75% of which appear only once. This clone came up many times. The source material was peripheral blood. The sequence came from a man between 65 and 85 years old with acute or convalescent COVID-19. J is TRBJ2-7 and V is TRBV9; the D is unclear. The CDR3 loop is CASSVRADGEQYF. In DNA, the CDR3 is TGTGCCAGCAGCGTAAGAGCTGATGGTGAGCAGTACTTC.